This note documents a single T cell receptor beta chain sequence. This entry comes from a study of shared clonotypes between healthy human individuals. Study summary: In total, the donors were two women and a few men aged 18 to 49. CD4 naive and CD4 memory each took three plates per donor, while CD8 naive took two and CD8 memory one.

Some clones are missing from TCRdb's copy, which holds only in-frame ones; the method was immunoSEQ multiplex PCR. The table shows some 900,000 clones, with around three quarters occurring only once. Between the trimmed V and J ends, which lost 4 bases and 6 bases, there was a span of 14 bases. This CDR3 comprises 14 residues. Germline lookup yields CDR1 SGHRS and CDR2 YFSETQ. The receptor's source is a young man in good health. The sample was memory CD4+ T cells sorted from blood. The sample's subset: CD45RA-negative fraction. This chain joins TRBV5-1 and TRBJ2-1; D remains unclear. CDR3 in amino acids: CASSPLIGLNEQFF. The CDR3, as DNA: TGCGCCAGCAGCCCCCTAATAGGGCTCAATGAGCAGTTCTTC.